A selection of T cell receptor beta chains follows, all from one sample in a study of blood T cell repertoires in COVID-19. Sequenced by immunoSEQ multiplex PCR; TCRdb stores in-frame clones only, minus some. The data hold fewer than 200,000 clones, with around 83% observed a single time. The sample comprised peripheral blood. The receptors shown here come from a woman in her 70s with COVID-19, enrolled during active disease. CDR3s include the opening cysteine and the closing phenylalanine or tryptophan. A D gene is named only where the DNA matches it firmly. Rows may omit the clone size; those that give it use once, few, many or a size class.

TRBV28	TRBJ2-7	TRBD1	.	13	CASSLGRGQAKYF	TGTGCCAGCAGTTTGGGCCGCGGACAGGCCAAGTACTTC
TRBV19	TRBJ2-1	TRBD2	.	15	CASTIAGGPYNEQFF	TGTGCCAGTACCATAGCGGGAGGGCCGTACAATGAGCAGTTCTTC
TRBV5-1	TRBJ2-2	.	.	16	CASSLNRKIDTGELFF	TGCGCCAGCAGCTTGAACAGAAAAATAGACACCGGGGAGCTGTTTTTT
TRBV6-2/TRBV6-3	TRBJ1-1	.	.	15	CASSYGGAMNTEAFF	TGTGCCAGCAGTTACGGGGGGGCAATGAACACTGAAGCTTTCTTT
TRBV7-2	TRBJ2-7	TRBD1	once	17	CASSLGDRGLPPYEQYF	TGTGCCAGCAGCTTAGGGGACAGGGGCCTTCCCCCCTACGAGCAGTACTTC
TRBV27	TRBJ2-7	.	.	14	CASSLEGQVSEQYF	TGTGCCAGCAGTTTAGAGGGCCAGGTCAGCGAGCAGTACTTC
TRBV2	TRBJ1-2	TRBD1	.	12	CASSTGYFGYTF	TGTGCCAGTTCGACAGGGTATTTTGGCTACACCTTC
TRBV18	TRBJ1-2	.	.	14	CASSPLAGVLAYTF	TGTGCCAGCTCACCGCTCGCAGGGGTCTTAGCCTACACCTTC
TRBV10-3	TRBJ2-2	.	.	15	CAISDSRDSSGELFF	TGTGCCATCAGTGATTCGCGGGATAGTTCCGGGGAGCTGTTTTTT
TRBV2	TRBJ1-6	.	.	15	CASSEANSIRAPLHF	TGTGCCAGCAGTGAAGCGAACTCAATACGCGCACCCCTCCACTTT
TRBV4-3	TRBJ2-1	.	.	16	CASSQDSRAPYNEQFF	TGCGCCAGCAGCCAAGATAGCAGGGCCCCCTACAATGAGCAGTTCTTC
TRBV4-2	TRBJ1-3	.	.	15	CASSQVTGSGNTIYF	TGTGCCAGCAGCCAAGTTACAGGGTCTGGAAACACCATATATTTT
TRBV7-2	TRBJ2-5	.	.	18	CASSLWGVSVLYQETQYF	TGTGCCAGCAGTTTATGGGGGGTCTCAGTACTGTACCAAGAGACCCAGTACTTC
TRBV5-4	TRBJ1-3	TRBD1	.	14	CASRDGTAGNTIYF	TGTGCCAGCAGGGACGGGACAGCTGGAAACACCATATATTTT
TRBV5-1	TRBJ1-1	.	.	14	CASSLELREGRAFF	TGCGCCAGCAGCTTGGAACTCAGGGAAGGTAGAGCTTTCTTT
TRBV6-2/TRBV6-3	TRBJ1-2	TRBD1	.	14	CASSSPDRGYGYTF	TGTGCCAGCAGTTCCCCGGACAGGGGCTATGGCTACACCTTC
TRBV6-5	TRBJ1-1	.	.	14	CASSSDSMNTEAFF	TGTGCCAGCAGTTCGGACAGTATGAACACTGAAGCTTTCTTT
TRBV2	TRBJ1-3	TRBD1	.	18	CASTPDTGTAFSGNTIYF	TGTGCCAGCACGCCTGATACCGGGACAGCGTTCTCTGGAAACACCATATATTTT
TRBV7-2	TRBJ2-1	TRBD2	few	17	CASSRGTSGSRVNEQFF	TGTGCCAGCAGCCGTGGGACTAGCGGGAGTAGAGTGAATGAGCAGTTCTTC
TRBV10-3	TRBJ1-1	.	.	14	CAISDPTGNTEAFF	TGTGCCATCAGTGATCCGACAGGGAACACTGAAGCTTTCTTT
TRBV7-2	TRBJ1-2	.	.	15	CASSQYRGGGDGYTF	TGTGCCAGCAGCCAGTATAGGGGGGGCGGAGATGGCTACACCTTC
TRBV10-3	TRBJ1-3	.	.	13	CATIEDSGNTIYF	TGTGCCACCATAGAGGATTCTGGAAACACCATATATTTT
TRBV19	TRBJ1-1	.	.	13	CASSTLLNTEAFF	TGTGCCAGTAGTACCCTGTTGAACACTGAAGCTTTCTTT
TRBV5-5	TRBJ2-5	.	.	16	CASSLGGRLVVETQYF	TGTGCCAGCAGCTTGGGGGGGCGTTTGGTTGTGGAGACCCAGTACTTC
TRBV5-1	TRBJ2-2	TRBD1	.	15	CASSGTGDYTGELFF	TGCGCCAGCAGCGGGACAGGCGATTACACCGGGGAGCTGTTTTTT
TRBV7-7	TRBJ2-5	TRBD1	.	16	CASSLLGQGAVETQYF	TGTGCCAGCAGCTTACTAGGACAGGGGGCTGTGGAGACCCAGTACTTC
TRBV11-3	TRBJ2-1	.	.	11	CASSSFNEQFF	TGTGCCAGCAGCTCATTCAATGAGCAGTTCTTC
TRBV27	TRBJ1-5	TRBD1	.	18	CASSSSGTGTVGNQPQHF	TGTGCCAGCAGTTCGTCCGGGACAGGGACAGTGGGTAATCAGCCCCAGCATTTT
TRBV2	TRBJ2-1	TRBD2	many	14	CASRSGTSLNEQFF	TGTGCCAGCAGATCCGGGACTAGCCTCAATGAGCAGTTCTTC